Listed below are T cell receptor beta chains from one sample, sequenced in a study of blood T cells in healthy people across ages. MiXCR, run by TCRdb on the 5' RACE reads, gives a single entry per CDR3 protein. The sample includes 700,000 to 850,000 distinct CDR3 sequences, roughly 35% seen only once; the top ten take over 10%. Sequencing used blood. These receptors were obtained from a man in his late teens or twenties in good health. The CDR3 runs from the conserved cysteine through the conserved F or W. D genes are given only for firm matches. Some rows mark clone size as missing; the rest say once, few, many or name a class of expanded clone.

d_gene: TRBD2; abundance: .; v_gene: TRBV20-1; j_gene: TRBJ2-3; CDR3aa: CSASKGLAGQDTQYF; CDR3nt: TGCAGTGCTAGCAAGGGACTAGCGGGGCAAGATACGCAGTATTTT
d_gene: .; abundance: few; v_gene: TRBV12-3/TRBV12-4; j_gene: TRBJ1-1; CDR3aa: CASTLSGTEAFF; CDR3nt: TGTGCCAGCACCCTGTCGGGGACTGAAGCTTTCTTT
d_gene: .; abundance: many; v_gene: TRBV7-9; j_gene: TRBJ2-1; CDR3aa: CASSLGSNNEQFF; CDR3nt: TGCGCCAGCAGCTTGGGTAGTAACAATGAGCAGTTCTTC
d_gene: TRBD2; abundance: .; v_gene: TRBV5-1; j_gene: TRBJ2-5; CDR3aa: CASSPAGGRKETQYF; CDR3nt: TGCGCCAGCAGTCCCGCGGGGGGGCGGAAAGAGACCCAGTACTTC
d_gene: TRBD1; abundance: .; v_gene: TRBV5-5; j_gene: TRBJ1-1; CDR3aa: CASSLDPGGAFF; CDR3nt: TGTGCCAGCAGCTTGGATCCAGGGGGGGCTTTCTTT
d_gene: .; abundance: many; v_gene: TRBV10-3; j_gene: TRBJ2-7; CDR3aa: CAITENSYNEQYF; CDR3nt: TGTGCCATCACGGAAAATTCCTACAATGAGCAGTACTTC
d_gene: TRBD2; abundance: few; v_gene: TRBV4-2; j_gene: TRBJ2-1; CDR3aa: CASSPPPAGVGEQFF; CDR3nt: TGTGCCAGCAGCCCCCCCCCAGCGGGGGTCGGTGAGCAGTTCTTC
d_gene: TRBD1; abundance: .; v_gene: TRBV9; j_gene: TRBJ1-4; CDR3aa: CASSAGTGDEKLFF; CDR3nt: TGTGCCAGCAGCGCCGGGACAGGGGATGAAAAACTGTTTTTT
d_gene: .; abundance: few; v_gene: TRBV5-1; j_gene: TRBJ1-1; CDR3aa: CASSLESTVGTEAFF; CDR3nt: TGCGCCAGCAGCTTGGAAAGTACCGTGGGCACTGAAGCTTTCTTT
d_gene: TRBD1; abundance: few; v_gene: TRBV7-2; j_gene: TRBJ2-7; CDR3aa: CASSARDSPDSQPYEQYF; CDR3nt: TGTGCCAGCAGCGCCCGGGACAGCCCTGACTCACAACCCTACGAGCAGTACTTC
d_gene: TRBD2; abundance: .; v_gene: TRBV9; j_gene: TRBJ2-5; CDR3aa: CASSVGLAGAYQETQYF; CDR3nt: TGTGCCAGCAGCGTCGGACTAGCGGGAGCCTACCAAGAGACCCAGTACTTC
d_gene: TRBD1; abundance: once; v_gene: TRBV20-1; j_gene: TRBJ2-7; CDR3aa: CSATFRQGYEQYF; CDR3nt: TGCAGTGCCACCTTTAGACAGGGCTACGAGCAGTACTTC
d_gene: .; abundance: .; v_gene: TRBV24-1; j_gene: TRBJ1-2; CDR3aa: CATSDSFGFYGYTF; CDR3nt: TGTGCCACCAGTGATTCCTTCGGCTTCTATGGCTACACCTTC
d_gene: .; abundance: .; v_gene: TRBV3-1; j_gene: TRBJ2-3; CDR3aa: CASSPEEGGGTDTQYF; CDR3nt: TGTGCCAGCAGCCCTGAGGAGGGGGGGGGTACAGATACGCAGTATTTT
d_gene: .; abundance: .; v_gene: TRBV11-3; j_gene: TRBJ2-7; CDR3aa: CASSFRDNEQYF; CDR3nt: TGTGCCAGCAGCTTCAGAGACAATGAGCAGTACTTC
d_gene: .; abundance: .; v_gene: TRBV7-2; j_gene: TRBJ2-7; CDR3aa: CASSPVVNNYEQYF; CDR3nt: TGTGCCAGCAGCCCCGTGGTAAACAACTACGAGCAGTACTTC
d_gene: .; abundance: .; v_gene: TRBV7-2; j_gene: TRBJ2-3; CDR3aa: CASSLAGGGPNTQYF; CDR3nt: TGTGCCAGCAGCTTAGCTGGCGGGGGCCCGAATACGCAGTATTTT
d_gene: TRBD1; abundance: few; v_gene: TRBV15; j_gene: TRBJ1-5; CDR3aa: CATSRTGDTNQPQHF; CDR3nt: TGTGCCACCAGCAGAACAGGGGATACCAATCAGCCCCAGCATTTT
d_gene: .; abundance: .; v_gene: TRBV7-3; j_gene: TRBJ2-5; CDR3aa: CASSLGQVEGGTQYF; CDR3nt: TGTGCCAGCAGCTTAGGGCAGGTCGAAGGGGGGACCCAGTACTTC
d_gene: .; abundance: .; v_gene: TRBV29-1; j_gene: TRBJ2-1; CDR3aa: CSVVLGGASSYNEQFF; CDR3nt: TGCAGCGTTGTTTTGGGGGGTGCTAGCTCCTACAATGAGCAGTTCTTC
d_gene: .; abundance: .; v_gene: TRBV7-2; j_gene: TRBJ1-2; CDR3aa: CASQQGFDYGYTF; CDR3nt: TGTGCCAGCCAACAGGGTTTTGACTATGGCTACACCTTC
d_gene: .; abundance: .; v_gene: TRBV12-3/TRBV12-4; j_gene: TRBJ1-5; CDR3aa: CASSFIGGGRPQHF; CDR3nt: TGTGCCAGCAGTTTTATAGGTGGGGGACGGCCCCAGCATTTT
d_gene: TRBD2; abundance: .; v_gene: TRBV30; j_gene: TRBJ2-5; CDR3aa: CAWSKKGTSEQETQYF; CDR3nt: TGTGCCTGGAGCAAAAAAGGGACTAGCGAACAAGAGACCCAGTACTTC
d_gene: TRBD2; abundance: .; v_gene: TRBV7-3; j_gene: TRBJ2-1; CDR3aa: CASSLFRGTSGIPNEQFF; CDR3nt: TGTGCCAGCAGCCTGTTCCGGGGGACTAGCGGGATACCCAATGAGCAGTTCTTC
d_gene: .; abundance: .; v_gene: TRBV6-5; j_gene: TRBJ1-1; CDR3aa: CASSFSLRDGGNTEAFF; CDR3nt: TGTGCCAGCAGTTTTTCCTTACGGGACGGAGGGAACACTGAAGCTTTCTTT
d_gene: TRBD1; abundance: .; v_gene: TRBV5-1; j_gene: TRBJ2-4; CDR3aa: CASSETGAKNIQYF; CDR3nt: TGCGCCAGCAGCGAGACAGGGGCCAAAAACATTCAGTACTTC
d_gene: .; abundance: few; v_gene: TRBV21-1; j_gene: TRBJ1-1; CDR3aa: CASSKTGRERIGAFF; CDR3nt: TGTGCCAGCAGCAAAACGGGCAGGGAACGGATAGGAGCTTTCTTT
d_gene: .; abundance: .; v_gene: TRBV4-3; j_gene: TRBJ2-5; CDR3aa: CVSSQDLGQGMGYQETQYF; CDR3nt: TGCGTCAGCAGCCAAGATCTTGGGCAGGGGATGGGGTACCAAGAGACCCAGTACTTC
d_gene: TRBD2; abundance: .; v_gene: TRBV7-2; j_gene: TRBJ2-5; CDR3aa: CASSLGREVGTQYF; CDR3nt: TGTGCCAGCAGCTTGGGTCGGGAGGTAGGGACCCAGTACTTC
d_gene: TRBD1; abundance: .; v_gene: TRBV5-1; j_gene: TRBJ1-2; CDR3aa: CASSHRDSNYGYTF; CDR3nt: TGCGCCAGCAGCCACCGGGACAGCAACTATGGCTACACCTTC
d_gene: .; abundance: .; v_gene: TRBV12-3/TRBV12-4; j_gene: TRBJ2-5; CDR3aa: CASSAAGRQETQYF; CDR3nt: TGTGCCAGCAGTGCAGCAGGGAGACAAGAGACCCAGTACTTC
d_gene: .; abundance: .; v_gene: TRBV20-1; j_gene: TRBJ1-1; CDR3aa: CSARGGGRTEAFF; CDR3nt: TGCAGTGCTAGAGGGGGGGGAAGGACTGAAGCTTTCTTT
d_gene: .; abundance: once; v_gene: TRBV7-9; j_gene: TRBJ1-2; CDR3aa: CASSLTSYGYTF; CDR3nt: TGTGCCAGCAGCTTGACGAGCTATGGCTACACCTTC
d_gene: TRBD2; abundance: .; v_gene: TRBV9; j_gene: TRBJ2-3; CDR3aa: CASSVRTSGRTDTQYF; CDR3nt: TGTGCCAGCAGCGTTCGAACTAGCGGGAGGACAGATACGCAGTATTTT
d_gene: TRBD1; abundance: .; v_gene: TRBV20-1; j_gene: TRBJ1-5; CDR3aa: CSRQGSNQPQHF; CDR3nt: TGCAGCCGACAGGGAAGCAATCAGCCCCAGCATTTT
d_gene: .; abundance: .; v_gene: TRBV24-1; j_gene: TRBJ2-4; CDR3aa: CATSDGPNGGQPKNIQYF; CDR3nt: TGTGCCACCAGTGATGGTCCAAATGGGGGACAACCCAAAAACATTCAGTACTTC
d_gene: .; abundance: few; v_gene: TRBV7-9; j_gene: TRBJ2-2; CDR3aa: CASSLARGRTGELFF; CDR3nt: TGTGCCAGCAGCTTAGCGCGGGGGCGCACCGGGGAGCTGTTTTTT
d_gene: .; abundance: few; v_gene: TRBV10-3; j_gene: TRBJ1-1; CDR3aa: CAISDQTGSTEAFF; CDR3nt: TGTGCCATCAGTGACCAGACAGGAAGCACTGAAGCTTTCTTT
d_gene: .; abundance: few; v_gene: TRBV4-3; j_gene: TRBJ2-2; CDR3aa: CASSQDTVGAGELFF; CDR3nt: TGCGCCAGCAGCCAAGATACGGTGGGGGCGGGGGAGCTGTTTTTT
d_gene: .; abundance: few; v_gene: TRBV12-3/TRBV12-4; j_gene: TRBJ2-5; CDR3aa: CASSAPGGIVTQYF; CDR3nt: TGTGCCAGCAGCGCCCCCGGGGGCATTGTGACCCAGTACTTC
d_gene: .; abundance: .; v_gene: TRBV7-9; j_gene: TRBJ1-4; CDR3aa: CASSQPGTDHEKLFF; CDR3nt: TGTGCCAGCAGCCAGCCAGGGACGGACCATGAAAAACTGTTTTTT
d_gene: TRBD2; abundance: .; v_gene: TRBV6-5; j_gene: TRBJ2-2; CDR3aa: CATKSGGARAGELFF; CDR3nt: TGTGCCACCAAGAGCGGGGGGGCGAGGGCCGGGGAGCTGTTTTTT
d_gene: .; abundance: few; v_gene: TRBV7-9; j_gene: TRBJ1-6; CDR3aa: CASSFYGDISALHF; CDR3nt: TGTGCCAGCAGCTTCTACGGGGACATCTCGGCCCTCCACTTT
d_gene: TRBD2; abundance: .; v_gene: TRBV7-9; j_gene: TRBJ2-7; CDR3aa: CANSLAPGGERYEQYF; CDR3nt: TGTGCCAACAGCTTAGCCCCGGGGGGAGAAAGGTACGAGCAGTACTTC
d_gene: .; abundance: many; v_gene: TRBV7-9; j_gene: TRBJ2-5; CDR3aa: CASSLILETQYF; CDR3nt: TGTGCCAGCAGCTTAATTCTGGAGACCCAGTACTTC
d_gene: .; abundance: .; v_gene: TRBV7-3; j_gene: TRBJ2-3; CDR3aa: CASSSSEGTDTQYF; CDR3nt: TGTGCCAGCAGCTCCTCTGAAGGCACAGATACGCAGTATTTT
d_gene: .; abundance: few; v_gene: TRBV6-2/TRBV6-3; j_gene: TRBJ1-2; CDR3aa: CASRTGVRYTF; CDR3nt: TGTGCCAGCAGAACAGGAGTGCGCTACACCTTC
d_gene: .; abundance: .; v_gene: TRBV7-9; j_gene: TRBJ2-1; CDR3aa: CASSPERGEQFF; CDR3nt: TGTGCCAGCAGCCCCGAACGGGGAGAGCAGTTCTTC
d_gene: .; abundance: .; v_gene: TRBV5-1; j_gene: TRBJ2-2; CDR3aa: CASSEGGSDTGELFF; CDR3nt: TGCGCCAGCAGCGAAGGGGGTTCGGACACCGGGGAGCTGTTTTTT
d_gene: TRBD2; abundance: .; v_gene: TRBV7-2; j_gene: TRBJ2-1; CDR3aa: CASSLAPSGGDSYNEQFF; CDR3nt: TGTGCCAGCAGCTTAGCCCCTAGCGGGGGGGACTCCTACAATGAGCAGTTCTTC
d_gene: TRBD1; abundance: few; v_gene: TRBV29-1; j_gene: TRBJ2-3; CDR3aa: CSVGQGGDHTDTQYF; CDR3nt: TGCAGCGTTGGACAGGGCGGCGATCACACAGATACGCAGTATTTT
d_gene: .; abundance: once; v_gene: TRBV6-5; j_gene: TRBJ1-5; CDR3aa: CARSYSNVGLARNQPQHF; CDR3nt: TGTGCCCGCAGTTACTCAAATGTGGGGTTAGCGCGCAATCAGCCCCAGCATTTT
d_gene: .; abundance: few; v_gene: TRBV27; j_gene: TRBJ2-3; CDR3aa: CASSLSGRQYF; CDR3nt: TGTGCCAGCAGTTTAAGCGGCAGGCAGTATTTT